This T cell receptor (beta chain) came from a study of T cell clonality in common variable immunodeficiency. Most patients and controls had Caucasian heritage. This clone was seen many times. The CDR3 extends 3 residues past the end of the read, so its final part is completed from the germline J gene. The CDR3 contains 13 residues. Germline CDR1 and CDR2: SGHVS and FQNEAQ. The ends were cut back, 5 bases at V and 4 bases at J, with 11 bases in the middle. Data came from immunoSEQ multiplex PCR; TCRdb stores just in-frame clones and leaves some out. This sample has tens of thousands of clones, each found more than once.

Specimen: peripheral blood mononuclear cells. This sequence joins TRBV7-8 and TRBJ2-5; maybe TRBD1 (6 bases). This TCR was recovered from a person aged 18 to 75 in good health. The CDR3 protein is CASSQTGRETQYF. The CDR3 DNA, read in part, is TGTGCCAGCAGCCAAACAGGGAGAGAGACC.